The text below deals with one T cell receptor (beta chain). Its antigen remains unidentified. The sample holds no much larger clone one base away, and base qualities are not on file. The V end loses 0 bases and the J end loses 4 bases, and a stretch of 15 bases separates them. Taken from the germline V gene, the CDR1 and CDR2 loops are SGHRS and YFSETQ. Reading from cysteine to phenylalanine, the CDR3 counts 16 amino acids. Only the CDR3 part of the read is kept: 48 bases, read in frame from the first base. The data were obtained in a study of blood T cell repertoires in COVID-19 (dated by TCRdb to the early 2020s). Context from the whole study: Samples from collaborators originated in the United States, Italy and Spain and spanned both the acute and convalescent phases of COVID-19. The prospective study material was composed of cDNA or gDNA derived from T cells, B-cell-depleted T cells, or PBMCs. Subjects who had been exposed to COVID-19, were actively infected with it, or had recovered from it provided the deeply sampled blood TCRbeta repertoires that made up the dataset. The repertoires were made available in a free public database intended to serve as a resource for research on the immune response to SARS-CoV-2. The samples were drawn from two sources: the first 160 participants of the ongoing ImmuneRACE study, and some 1,300 subjects contributed by 6 global collaborators. A de-identified subject ID, COVID-19 status, age in years and sex were almost always included in the sample metadata. Where available, HLA class I and class II types were obtained from metadata supplied by the sample provider rather than from assay-based typing. Points the paper makes about the study in general: Clinical and demographic metadata were provided uncurated, with the amount varying by source and participant.

In the prospective study, participants were about 18 to 100 years old, resided in about two dozen geographic areas of the United States, and were enrolled through a virtual design. Cohort assignment in the prospective study relied on participant-reported clinical history from a screening survey and a study questionnaire. In the prospective study, whole blood, serum and a nasopharyngeal or oropharyngeal swab were collected from each participant by mobile phlebotomists. Over an approximately 2-month period, participants in the prospective study had the option of providing additional blood draws and questionnaires. Before DNA extraction, prospective study blood samples were shipped either frozen or at room temperature. The immunoSEQ Assay, a bias-controlled multiplex PCR, was used to amplify TCRbeta CDR3 regions from genomic DNA. The authors' pipeline ran thus. The number of nucleated cells in each sample was estimated from the amplification of reference gene primers within the assay. To quantify the absolute abundance of each unique TCRbeta CDR3 rearrangement, sequence reads were collapsed and filtered. For each sample, productive Simpson clonality was calculated by taking the square root of Simpson's diversity index across productive rearrangements. In TCRdb, the immuneACCESS table is reduced to in-frame sequences with V and J assigned. These tables do not hold every clone; where another copy was compared, an unresolved V gene accounts for under half, and the others remain unexplained. That table furnishes V, J and clone size, whereas the DNA furnished D and trimming. The sample contains 270,000 or so clones, approximately 90% of them found a single time. Around 1.2% of the sample is in the top ten clones.

In this chain, TRBV5-1 is recombined with TRBJ2-3, with a weak D call of TRBD2 (6 bases match). The receptor's source is a middle-aged woman with acute COVID-19. The sample consisted of PBMCs or T cells enriched from blood (not recorded which). The CDR3 corresponds to CASSLDGTGAADTQYF. The nucleotides read TGCGCCAGCAGCTTGGACGGGACTGGGGCCGCAGATACGCAGTATTTT. The CDR3 plus the reference TRBV5-1 and TRBJ2-3 genes for the other parts give the full variable domain: KAGVTQTPRYLIKTRGQQVTLSCSPISGHRSVSWYQQTPGQGLQFLFEYFSETQRNKGNFPGRFSGRQFSNSRSEMNVSTLELGDSALYLCASSLDGTGAADTQYFGPGTRLTVL.